These T cell receptor beta chains were read from a single sample in a study of blood T cell repertoires in COVID-19. Data came from immunoSEQ multiplex PCR; TCRdb stores just in-frame clones and leaves some out. The sample yields tens of thousands of clones, roughly 80% seen once. Sample: peripheral blood. The receptors were gathered from a man in his fifties with active COVID-19. The CDR3 runs from the conserved cysteine through the conserved F or W. The order of the fields is J gene, D gene, V gene, clone size, CDR3 DNA, CDR3 protein. A D gene is named only where the DNA matches it firmly. Part of the rows lack a size; the others show once, few, many or a class for expanded clones.

TRBJ1-1	TRBD1	TRBV12-3/TRBV12-4	-	TGTGCCAGCAGTTCGACAGGGGGCACTGAAGCTTTCTTT	CASSSTGGTEAFF
TRBJ1-5	-	TRBV7-5	-	TGTGTCAGAAGCCCAGGGGTTACGAATCAGCCCCAGCATTTT	CVRSPGVTNQPQHF
TRBJ2-7	TRBD1	TRBV19	-	TGTGCCAGTAGTACCCTCACCGACAGGGCGAGCTCCTACGAGCAGTACTTC	CASSTLTDRASSYEQYF
TRBJ2-3	TRBD2	TRBV5-1	-	TGCGCCAGCAGCTTGGCGACTAGCGCTAGCACAGATACGCAGTATTTT	CASSLATSASTDTQYF
TRBJ2-3	TRBD1	TRBV7-9	-	TGTGCCAGCAGCACAACAGGGGGCTCCACAGATACGCAGTATTTT	CASSTTGGSTDTQYF
TRBJ2-5	TRBD2	TRBV5-6	-	TGTGCCAGCAGCGGCCCGGGACTAGTGTTTCAAGAGACCCAGTACTTC	CASSGPGLVFQETQYF
TRBJ2-2	TRBD1	TRBV7-6	-	TGTGCCAGCAGAAACAGGGGAACCGCGAACACCGGGGAGCTGTTTTTT	CASRNRGTANTGELFF
TRBJ2-1	-	TRBV7-2	-	TGTGCCAGCAGCCCGAGACTAGGCTATGAGCAGTTCTTC	CASSPRLGYEQFF
TRBJ2-2	TRBD1	TRBV18	medium-sized	TGTGCCAGCTCTCTGACAGGGGTCTCCACCGGGGAGCTGTTTTTT	CASSLTGVSTGELFF
TRBJ2-4	-	TRBV29-1	-	TGCAGCGTTGCCCCCCCCTCTTTCAGGGCCGAACTAGCCAAAAACATTCAGTACTTC	CSVAPPSFRAELAKNIQYF
TRBJ1-2	-	TRBV19	-	TGTGCCAGTATCGGGGGAATCGCTAACTATGGCTACACCTTC	CASIGGIANYGYTF
TRBJ2-3	TRBD1	TRBV7-6	-	TGTGCCAGCAGCTTAGTCGGGACAGCTAGCACAGATACGCAGTATTTT	CASSLVGTASTDTQYF
TRBJ2-7	TRBD2	TRBV7-6	-	TGTGCCAGCAGCTTAGTCATAGCGGGGGGTTCCTACGAGCAGTACTTC	CASSLVIAGGSYEQYF
TRBJ2-1	TRBD2	TRBV11-1	-	TGTGCCAGCAGGACTCTTAGAGCGGGGGGGCCTTATGAGCAGTTCTTC	CASRTLRAGGPYEQFF
TRBJ2-7	TRBD1	TRBV6-5	-	TGTGCCAGCAGTTACTCCGGGACAGGGTTCTACGAGCAGTACTTC	CASSYSGTGFYEQYF
TRBJ2-2	TRBD1	TRBV11-1	-	TGTGCCAGCAGCTCCAGGGGGCATGGGACCGGGGAGCTGTTTTTT	CASSSRGHGTGELFF
TRBJ2-2	-	TRBV19	-	TGTGCCAGCAGCACCGCGGGAATCTGGTCCGGGGAGCTGTTTTTT	CASSTAGIWSGELFF
TRBJ2-1	-	TRBV24-1	-	TGTGCCACCAGTGGCGGGGTACTCAATGAGCAGTTCTTC	CATSGGVLNEQFF